The rows below give T cell receptor beta chains drawn from one sample of a study of blood T cell repertoires in COVID-19. Only in-frame clones appear in the TCRdb table, and some are missing; sequencing was by immunoSEQ multiplex PCR. Of over 200,000 clones listed, about nine tenths are singletons. Sequenced sample: peripheral blood. The receptor source for this set is a man aged 30-40 years with COVID-19, enrolled during active disease. CDR3s include the opening cysteine and the closing phenylalanine or tryptophan. D genes are given only for firm matches. Some rows mark clone size as missing; the rest say once, few, many or name a class of expanded clone.

. TRBD1 TRBJ2-7 TRBV12-3/TRBV12-4 CASRRDRADEQYF TGTGCCAGCAGAAGGGACAGGGCCGACGAGCAGTACTTC
. . TRBJ2-3 TRBV5-4 CASSFRVSSTDTQYF TGTGCCAGCAGCTTCAGGGTGTCTAGCACAGATACGCAGTATTTT
. . TRBJ1-5 TRBV12-5 CASGLEGGQPQHF TGTGCTAGTGGTTTGGAGGGAGGTCAGCCCCAGCATTTT
. . TRBJ1-6 TRBV6-5 CASSYVGSNSPLHF TGTGCCAGCAGTTACGTGGGGAGTAATTCACCCCTCCACTTT
. TRBD2 TRBJ2-7 TRBV3-1/TRBV3-2 CASSQREREGTYEQYF TGTGCCAGCAGCCAACGTGAGCGGGAGGGCACCTACGAGCAGTACTTC
few TRBD2 TRBJ2-1 TRBV19 CASSGRSYNEQFF TGTGCCAGTAGCGGGAGGTCCTACAATGAGCAGTTCTTC
. TRBD1 TRBJ1-5 TRBV19 CASTKAAGGNQPQHF TGTGCCAGTACTAAGGCGGCAGGGGGGAATCAGCCCCAGCATTTT
. . TRBJ2-7 TRBV15 CATSTDYEQYF TGTGCCACCTCGACAGACTACGAGCAGTACTTC
. . TRBJ1-1 TRBV5-4 CASSAPGGNTEAFF TGTGCCAGCAGCGCCCCCGGGGGTAACACTGAAGCTTTCTTT
few . TRBJ2-7 TRBV15 CATSRGNPTETYEQYF TGTGCCACCAGCAGAGGAAACCCGACGGAGACCTACGAGCAGTACTTC
once TRBD1 TRBJ1-1 TRBV30 CAWSVFARGYTEAFF TGTGCCTGGAGTGTATTTGCCAGGGGGTACACTGAAGCTTTCTTT
. TRBD1 TRBJ2-3 TRBV7-2 CASSSDRGRVDTQYF TGTGCCAGCAGCTCCGACAGGGGGCGGGTAGATACGCAGTATTTT
. TRBD1 TRBJ2-3 TRBV5-1 CASSAGGSSTDTQYF TGCGCCAGCAGCGCAGGGGGTTCTAGCACAGATACGCAGTATTTT
. . TRBJ1-1 TRBV27 CASSLSGPYMNTEAFF TGTGCCAGCAGTCTTAGCGGCCCATACATGAACACTGAAGCTTTCTTT
. TRBD1 TRBJ1-1 TRBV2 CASSLGQGTEAFF TGTGCCAGCAGTTTGGGACAGGGGACTGAAGCTTTCTTT
. . TRBJ2-7 TRBV4-1 CASSLVEGTYEQYF TGCGCCAGCAGCCTGGTGGAGGGGACCTACGAGCAGTACTTC
. . TRBJ2-7 TRBV7-8 CASSSQAGQTYEQYF TGTGCCAGCAGCTCCCAAGCGGGACAAACCTACGAGCAGTACTTC
. . TRBJ1-2 TRBV25-1 CASSEGYGGYTF TGTGCCAGCAGTGAAGGTTACGGTGGCTACACCTTC
. TRBD1 TRBJ2-7 TRBV10-3 CAIGGTGPYEQYF TGTGCCATCGGCGGGACAGGGCCCTACGAGCAGTACTTC
many . TRBJ2-1 TRBV11-3 CASSSPRSNEQFF TGTGCCAGCAGCTCCCCCCGTAGCAATGAGCAGTTCTTC
. . TRBJ2-2 TRBV3-1/TRBV3-2 CASSLTETGELFF TGTGCCAGCAGCCTCACTGAGACCGGGGAGCTGTTTTTT
. . TRBJ2-1 TRBV30 CAWSASGPYNEQFF TGTGCCTGGAGTGCTTCAGGGCCCTACAATGAGCAGTTCTTC
. TRBD1 TRBJ1-1 TRBV29-1 CSVREWTGVSEAFF TGCAGCGTTCGTGAATGGACAGGGGTCTCTGAAGCTTTCTTT
. TRBD2 TRBJ2-3 TRBV7-2 CASSFSGGSTDTQYF TGTGCCAGCAGCTTTAGCGGGGGATCTACAGATACGCAGTATTTT
. . TRBJ1-4 TRBV21-1 CASHGQGATNEKLFF TGTGCCAGCCACGGACAGGGGGCAACTAATGAAAAACTGTTTTTT
. . TRBJ1-4 TRBV7-9 CASSLVQSGSEKLFF TGTGCCAGCAGCTTGGTGCAGAGCGGCTCGGAAAAACTGTTTTTT
. . TRBJ2-3 TRBV9 CASSVEQTAYTDTQYF TGTGCCAGCAGCGTAGAACAGACCGCATACACAGATACGCAGTATTTT
. . TRBJ1-2 TRBV6-2/TRBV6-3 CASSLDGLRGYTF TGTGCCAGCAGCCTGGACGGACTTAGAGGCTACACCTTC
. . TRBJ2-1 TRBV24-1 CATSPAEHSYNEQFF TGTGCCACCAGTCCGGCGGAACACTCCTACAATGAGCAGTTCTTC
. . TRBJ1-2 TRBV27 CASSLEGQGHGYTF TGTGCCAGCAGTTTAGAAGGGCAGGGGCATGGCTACACCTTC
. TRBD1 TRBJ1-1 TRBV6-6 CASNLSGQGAEAFF TGTGCCAGCAACCTCTCCGGACAGGGCGCTGAAGCTTTCTTT
. . TRBJ2-3 TRBV7-3 CASSLSAGFRDTQYF TGTGCCAGCAGCTTATCGGCGGGCTTCCGTGATACGCAGTATTTT
. TRBD1 TRBJ1-2 TRBV9 CASSAGQGESYGYTF TGTGCCAGCAGCGCGGGACAGGGGGAATCCTATGGCTACACCTTC
few . TRBJ2-7 TRBV7-2 CASSLVRQAYEQYF TGTGCCAGCAGCTTAGTGAGACAGGCCTACGAGCAGTACTTC
. TRBD2 TRBJ2-7 TRBV7-6 CASSLTSASYEQYF TGTGCCAGCAGCTTGACTAGCGCGTCCTACGAGCAGTACTTC
. . TRBJ1-2 TRBV3-1/TRBV3-2 CASTPYTGSGYTF TGTGCCAGCACACCATACACGGGTAGTGGCTACACCTTC
. . TRBJ2-5 TRBV27 CASSPRTVSFLGTQYF TGTGCCAGCAGTCCGAGGACAGTCTCTTTTCTTGGGACCCAGTACTTC
. TRBD1 TRBJ1-4 TRBV5-1 CASSSRDRGGEKLFF TGCGCCAGCAGCTCCCGGGACAGGGGTGGGGAAAAACTGTTTTTT
once . TRBJ2-1 TRBV27 CASSPRYNEQFF TGTGCCAGCAGTCCCCGCTACAATGAGCAGTTCTTC
. TRBD2 TRBJ2-7 TRBV7-2 CASSLGLAGQGEQYF TGTGCCAGCAGCCTGGGACTAGCGGGGCAAGGGGAGCAGTACTTC
. TRBD2 TRBJ2-1 TRBV7-9 CASAGGSSSYNEQFF TGTGCTTCAGCGGGAGGGTCCAGCTCCTACAATGAGCAGTTCTTC
. . TRBJ2-7 TRBV6-2/TRBV6-3 CASSYPTGGIYEQYF TGTGCCAGCAGCTATCCCACAGGTGGAATCTACGAGCAGTACTTC
few . TRBJ2-1 TRBV11-2 CASSLGQGSYNEQFF TGTGCCAGCAGCTTGGGGCAGGGGTCCTACAATGAGCAGTTCTTC
. . TRBJ1-5 TRBV30 CAWSVPGVAHQPQHF TGTGCCTGGAGTGTACCGGGAGTAGCCCATCAGCCCCAGCATTTT
. . TRBJ1-3 TRBV28 CASSFPAGGFSGNTIYF TGTGCCAGCAGTTTCCCCGCGGGCGGATTCTCTGGAAACACCATATATTTT
. . TRBJ1-5 TRBV6-2/TRBV6-3 CASSYRDNNSNQPQHF TGTGCCAGCAGTTACCGGGACAACAATAGCAATCAGCCCCAGCATTTT
. TRBD1 TRBJ2-1 TRBV7-2 CASSFIPAGTGIYNEQFF TGTGCCAGCAGCTTCATCCCGGCCGGGACAGGTATTTACAATGAGCAGTTCTTC